The 9 T cell receptor beta chains in this list originate from one sample, sequenced in a study of blood T cell repertoires in COVID-19 (dated by TCRdb to 2020 to 2021). The library was generated by the immunoSEQ multiplex PCR assay. TCRdb mirrors the immuneACCESS table, restricted to in-frame sequences. Some clones are absent from its copies; in checked studies, under half trace to an unresolved V gene, and the reason for the others is unknown. This sample gives 120,000 to 150,000 clones in total; 84% of them show up just once. Clones ranked in the top ten supply 35% to 45% of the sample. Source material: peripheral blood. The source is a human donor in a cohort sampled during active COVID-19.

The V gene is TRBV5-1, the J gene TRBJ1-1; a possible D gene is TRBD1 (6 bases). Germline assignment: CDR1 SGHRS and CDR2 YFSETQ. This CDR3 contains 14 residues. Deletions cut 1 base from V and 2 bases from J, with 9 bases between. Here the CDR3 DNA reads TGCGCCAGCAGCTTGCGCAGGGGAAACACTGAAGCTTTCTTT. This encodes CASSLRRGNTEAFF. Using reference TRBV5-1 and TRBJ1-1 for the parts outside the CDR3, the full variable domain is KAGVTQTPRYLIKTRGQQVTLSCSPISGHRSVSWYQQTPGQGLQFLFEYFSETQRNKGNFPGRFSGRQFSNSRSEMNVSTLELGDSALYLCASSLRRGNTEAFFGQGTRLTVV.

The chain employs TRBV2 and TRBJ2-1, with 12 bases lining up with TRBD2. From germline, CDR1 is SNHLY and CDR2 FYNNEI. The length of the CDR3 is 15 residues. With V trimmed by 8 bases and J by 7 bases, 9 bases remained unmatched. The CDR3 bases are TGTGCCAGCTCTAGCGGGGGGGACCTGGTGAATGAGCAGTTCTTC. Protein: CASSSGGDLVNEQFF.

The CDR3 reads CAWSPAFGQGKDEQYF. In DNA, the CDR3 is TGTGCCTGGAGTCCTGCCTTTGGACAGGGGAAGGACGAGCAGTACTTC. The chain combines TRBV30 with TRBJ2-7; 9 nucleotides align to TRBD1. V dropped 2 bases and J dropped 5; count of bases not matched to a gene: 13. The CDR3 spans 16 residues. CDR1 and CDR2 (germline): GTSNPN, SVGIG (reference sequence).

This rearrangement joins TRBV20-1 to TRBJ1-4; D is unresolved. Germline lookup yields CDR1 DFQATT and CDR2 SNEGSKA (reference sequence). There are 14 residues in the CDR3. The germline V and J ends were trimmed by 3 bases and 8 bases, with 16 bases remaining between them. The CDR3 loop is CSASSLGFYEKLFF. CDR3 sequence (DNA): TGCAGTGCTAGTAGTTTGGGCTTTTACGAAAAACTGTTTTTT.

The chain combines TRBV28 with TRBJ1-6; 7 bases match TRBD1. Germline trimming cut 5 bases from V and 5 bases from J; bases unmatched to any gene: 18. The CDR3 loop spans 19 amino acids. The V gene's germline CDR1 is MDHEN and CDR2 SYDVKM. The CDR3 sequence is CASSPTALGQSGHNSPLHF. CDR3 DNA: TGTGCCAGCAGTCCAACCGCCCTGGGACAGTCGGGGCATAATTCACCCCTCCACTTT. Full variable domain (missing parts from reference TRBV28 and TRBJ1-6): DVKVTQSSRYLVKRTGEKVFLECVQDMDHENMFWYRQDPGLGLRLIYFSYDVKMKEKGDIPEGYSVSREKKERFSLILESASTNQTSMYLCASSPTALGQSGHNSPLHFGNGTRLTVT.

The chain recombines TRBV28 with TRBJ2-1; 10 positions agree with TRBD2. This CDR3 has 16 residues. The germline gives CDR1 MDHEN, CDR2 SYDVKM. Trimming at V came to 6 bases and at J to 2 bases, leaving 7 bases not matched to a gene. DNA of the CDR3: TGTGCCAGCAGCCTGTTAACTAGCGGGACCTACAATGAGCAGTTCTTC. Translating it yields CASSLLTSGTYNEQFF. Full variable domain (remainder filled in from reference TRBV28 and TRBJ2-1): DVKVTQSSRYLVKRTGEKVFLECVQDMDHENMFWYRQDPGLGLRLIYFSYDVKMKEKGDIPEGYSVSREKKERFSLILESASTNQTSMYLCASSLLTSGTYNEQFFGPGTRLTVL.

The chain has TRBV6-5 and TRBJ1-1, with TRBD1 as a possible D gene (6 bases). CDR3 size: 13 residues. Trimming stripped 6 bases from V and 1 base from J, with 9 bases between. Germline CDR1 MNHEY, CDR2 SVGAGI. CDR3 DNA sequence: TGTGCCAGCAGAAGGGGGGGGAACACTGAAGCTTTCTTT. Protein sequence: CASRRGGNTEAFF.

There are a few counts of this clone. V usage is TRBV4-1 and J usage is TRBJ1-2; D ambiguous. The CDR3 sequence is 14 residues long. V was clipped by 4 bases and J by 9 bases, with 18 bases between them. CDR1 and CDR2 (germline): MGHRA, YSYEKL. CDR3 residues: CASSRSPTHESYTF. CDR3 coding DNA: TGCGCCAGCAGCCGAAGTCCGACTCACGAGAGCTACACCTTC.

The V call is TRBV18, the J call TRBJ2-7; the match to TRBD1 covers 7 bases. Per germline, CDR1 KGHSH and CDR2 LQKENI. Losses at the gene ends were 3 bases for V and 3 bases for J; bases not matched to a gene: 5. The CDR3 has 14 residues. The CDR3 loop reads CASSPTGTVYEQYF. CDR3 DNA sequence: TGTGCCAGCTCACCGACCGGGACAGTCTACGAGCAGTACTTC.